The 20 T cell receptor beta chains given below trace back to one sample, sequenced in a study of blood T cell repertoires in COVID-19. Repertoires were generated with immunoSEQ multiplex PCR, while TCRdb's copy carries only in-frame clones and drops some. The sample has about 210,000 clones, around nine tenths seen once. Sequencing was done on a sample of peripheral blood. All receptors derive from a man between 35 and 55 years old with acute or convalescent COVID-19.

In the case of this clone: Sequence at one end of the junction differs from germline and may be a read error. V usage is TRBV7-7 and J usage is TRBJ1-4; D remains unclear. Germline values: CDR1 SSHAT, CDR2 FNYEAQ (reference sequence). The CDR3 spans 15 residues. CDR3: CASSAQAGTNEKLFF. In DNA form, the CDR3 reads TGTGCTAGCAGCGCTCAAGCGGGCACTAATGAAAAACTGTTTTTT.

The chain recombines TRBV9 with TRBJ1-1, with TRBD1 matching over 7 bases. Germline V gene lookup returns CDR1 SGDLS and CDR2 YYNGEE. The CDR3 extends over 14 amino acids. V shed 3 bases and J 1 base; nucleotides not matched to a gene: 3. The CDR3 region is CASSGQGWNTEAFF. CDR3 DNA: TGTGCCAGCAGCGGACAGGGTTGGAACACTGAAGCTTTCTTT. Combining the CDR3 with reference TRBV9 and TRBJ1-1 gives the whole variable domain DSGVTQTPKHLITATGQRVTLRCSPRSGDLSVYWYQQSLDQGLQFLIQYYNGEERAKGNILERFSAQQFPDLHSELNLSSLELGDSALYFCASSGQGWNTEAFFGQGTRLTVV.

The gene calls are TRBV7-4 and TRBJ1-1; no definite D call. The CDR3 is made up of 10 amino acids. Germline CDR1 reads SGHVT; CDR2 reads SQSDAQ. V was pared by 11 bases and J by 7 bases, with 11 bases between. Here the CDR3 reads CARGGGEAFF. The CDR3 DNA is TGTGCCCGAGGTGGAGGTGAAGCTTTCTTT.

The genes are TRBV28 and TRBJ2-3; D is unclear. The CDR3 length is 12 residues. V lost 2 bases and J lost 5, with 5 bases in between. Germline V gene data show CDR1 as MDHEN and CDR2 as SYDVKM. The CDR3 DNA is TGTGCCAGCAGTTTAAGCCGAGATACGCAGTATTTT. Its protein product is CASSLSRDTQYF.

V usage is TRBV18 and J usage is TRBJ1-1; possibly TRBD1 for D (6 bases). The ends were cut back, 3 bases at V and 5 bases at J, with 16 bases in the middle. From germline, CDR1 is KGHSH and CDR2 LQKENI. The CDR3 has 15 amino acids. CDR3 in DNA: TGTGCCAGCTCACCCCCGGGGGGGGCGCAGACTGAAGCTTTCTTT. Translated: CASSPPGGAQTEAFF.

J is TRBJ1-5 and V is TRBV28, with D perhaps TRBD1 (6 bases). Germline CDR1 MDHEN, CDR2 SYDVKM. Trimming took 3 bases from V and 0 from J, leaving 18 bases between them. This CDR3 region has 18 residues. CDR3 DNA: TGTGCCAGCAGTTTGGGGCGGGGGCCGTTTTATAGCAATCAGCCCCAGCATTTT. It encodes CASSLGRGPFYSNQPQHF.

The rearrangement uses TRBV15 and TRBJ2-1, with 14 nucleotides matching TRBD2. The CDR3 has 17 residues. CDR1 and CDR2 (germline): LNHNV, YYDKDF (reference sequence). The trim removed 1 base at V and 6 bases at J, leaving 5 bases unmatched. The CDR3 bases are TGTGCCACCAGCAGAGTTGCCGGGACTAGCGGGAGCAATGAGCAGTTCTTC. It specifies CATSRVAGTSGSNEQFF.

V gene TRBV5-1 combines with J gene TRBJ2-7; TRBD1 might be the D (6 bases). This CDR3 comprises 15 residues. Germline CDR1 and CDR2: SGHRS and YFSETQ. V lost 5 bases and J 0 bases, leaving 15 bases between the germline ends. The CDR3 DNA is TGCGCCAGCAGTGGGGGCGCCTCGGGCTCCTACGAGCAGTACTTC. Its protein is CASSGGASGSYEQYF.

In the case of this clone: Other DNA sequences in this sample translate to the same CDR3. The chain couples TRBV19 to TRBJ2-5; TRBD1 matches at 7 bases. The CDR3 has 13 amino acids. Germline loops: CDR1 LNHDA, CDR2 SQIVND (reference sequence). V trimming: 3 bases; J trimming: 5 bases; junction bases outside the gene matches: 3. DNA of the CDR3: TGTGCCAGTAGTATCCAGGGGGTCGAGACCCAGTACTTC. Its protein product is CASSIQGVETQYF.

Only a few counts were recorded for this clone. The chain couples TRBV10-3 to TRBJ1-1; D possibly corresponds to TRBD1 (6 bases). The CDR3 runs 13 residues. V shed 5 bases and J shed 1 base, with 8 bases lying between them. Germline V gene data show CDR1 as ENHRY and CDR2 as SYGVKD. This CDR3 reads CAISLTGNTEAFF. As DNA, the CDR3 is TGTGCCATCAGTCTGACAGGGAACACTGAAGCTTTCTTT.

This chain joins TRBV2 and TRBJ2-5; the match to TRBD2 covers 12 bases. Looked up from germline, CDR1 is SNHLY and CDR2 is FYNNEI. The ends lost 8 bases at V and 2 bases at J; junction bases unmatched: 6. This CDR3 comprises 15 residues. The CDR3 DNA reads as TGTGCCAGCGACTACGGACTAGCGGGACAAGAGACCCAGTACTTC. Protein product: CASDYGLAGQETQYF.

The V gene is TRBV27, the J gene TRBJ2-1; 9 nucleotides agree with TRBD2. J was trimmed by 3 bases and V by 6 bases; bases with no gene match: 6. Germline V gives CDR1 MNHEY, CDR2 SMNVEV (reference sequence). The CDR3 covers 15 residues. The DNA of the CDR3 is TGTGCCAGCAGGTTAGCAGCGGGGGGCTACAATGAGCAGTTCTTC. Its translation: CASRLAAGGYNEQFF.

The chain is built from TRBV9 and TRBJ2-3; D is undetermined. The CDR3 has 14 residues. Trimming left V 2 bases short and J 0 bases short, with 7 bases between. The germline V gene has CDR1 SGDLS and CDR2 YYNGEE. CDR3 amino acids: CASSVGVSTDTQYF. The DNA of the CDR3 is TGTGCCAGCAGCGTCGGTGTTAGCACAGATACGCAGTATTTT.

The chain recombines TRBV4-3 with TRBJ2-7, with D tentatively TRBD2 (5 bases). The CDR3 totals 15 residues. The germline V gene encodes CDR1 LGHNA and CDR2 YSLEER. Trimming stripped 5 bases from V and 1 base from J, with 15 bases between. The CDR3 DNA follows: TGCGCCAGCAGCTATGGACGGGGTTTATCCTACGAGCAGTACTTC. Translating it yields CASSYGRGLSYEQYF.

The CDR3 spells CASSLAAGVAYEQYF. The CDR3 coding sequence is TGTGCCAGCAGCTTAGCGGCGGGGGTTGCCTACGAGCAGTACTTC. This sequence joins TRBV7-9 and TRBJ2-7, with TRBD2 identical over 7 bases. The CDR3 is 15 amino acids. Germline V gives CDR1 SEHNR, CDR2 FQNEAQ (reference sequence). Trimming removed 0 bases from V and 2 bases from J; junction bases left unmatched: 4.

In regard to this clone: The sample carries other DNA sequences with the same CDR3. The chain carries TRBV18 and TRBJ1-2, with TRBD1 as a possible D gene (6 bases). Trimming left V 2 bases short and J 3 bases short, with 7 bases between. The CDR3 has 13 residues. Germline CDR1 KGHSH, CDR2 LQKENI. The CDR3: CASSPGGDYGYTF. CDR3 DNA: TGTGCCAGCTCACCAGGGGGCGACTATGGCTACACCTTC.

The gene calls are TRBV18 and TRBJ2-1; a weak D match, TRBD2 (7 bases). The V gene's germline CDR1 is KGHSH and CDR2 LQKENI. This CDR3 is built from 14 residues. Trimming removed 2 bases at V and 5 bases at J, with 10 bases between. The CDR3, as DNA: TGTGCCAGCTCACCAGGGGGGGCGCACAATGAGCAGTTCTTC. Its protein is CASSPGGAHNEQFF. The full variable domain, its missing parts supplied by reference TRBV18 and TRBJ2-1, is NAGVMQNPRHLVRRRGQEARLRCSPMKGHSHVYWYRQLPEEGLKFMVYLQKENIIDESGMPKERFSAEFPKEGPSILRIQQVVRGDSAAYFCASSPGGAHNEQFFGPGTRLTVL.

This clone was detected a few times. The CDR3 nucleotides read TGTGCCAGCAGCTTAGATTGGCTAGCGGGAGGTCTGTTTTTT. Protein: CASSLDWLAGGLFF. The V call is TRBV11-2, the J call TRBJ2-2; 11 bases are a match to TRBD2. Unmatched junction bases numbered 5, after V lost 0 bases and J lost 14 bases. Germline assignment: CDR1 SGHAT and CDR2 FQNNGV. The CDR3 is 14 residues long.

The chain joins TRBV7-9 to TRBJ1-3, with 8 bases lining up with TRBD1. The CDR3 contains 19 residues. After removal of 4 bases from V and 0 bases from J, the junction contained 14 bases not matched to a gene. Germline CDR1 SEHNR, CDR2 FQNEAQ (reference sequence). CDR3 sequence reads: CASSWARAGGENSGNTIYF. DNA of the CDR3: TGTGCCAGCAGCTGGGCGAGGGCAGGGGGCGAAAACTCTGGAAACACCATATATTTT.

The chain is built from TRBV4-1 and TRBJ1-2; 7 bases align to TRBD1. From germline, CDR1 is MGHRA and CDR2 YSYEKL. The length of the CDR3 is 14 residues. V shed 2 bases, J shed 5 bases, and the junction held 5 bases outside the gene matches. CDR3 nucleotide sequence: TGCGCCAGCAGCCAAAACAGGGGACTTTATGGCTACACCTTC. Protein sequence: CASSQNRGLYGYTF.